Listed here are 21 T cell receptor beta chains from one sample, sequenced in a study of OX40 agonist ivuxolimab in advanced cancers. The table came from immunoSEQ multiplex PCR; TCRdb's copy has only in-frame clones and leaves some out. This repertoire shows under 45,000 clones, less than 80% found once; its top ten account for 13%. This specimen consisted of CD4+ or CD8+ T cells sorted from blood, obtained in a trial of the OX40 agonist ivuxolimab. All receptors come from an adult with an advanced solid tumor such as melanoma, head and neck, liver or kidney cancer.

V usage is TRBV30 and J usage is TRBJ1-1; D is possibly TRBD1 (5 bases). CDR1 and CDR2 (germline): GTSNPN, SVGIG (reference sequence). Trimming stripped 0 bases from V and 0 bases from J, with 14 bases between. This CDR3 is built from 16 residues. The CDR3 DNA reads TGTGCCTGGAGTGTATATGGGGCAGCTATGAACACTGAAGCTTTCTTT. Translating gives CAWSVYGAAMNTEAFF. The entire variable domain, with the rest obtained from reference TRBV30 and TRBJ1-1, is as follows: SQTIHQWPATLVQPVGSPLSLECTVEGTSNPNLYWYRQAAGRGLQLLFYSVGIGQISSEVPQNLSASRPQDRQFILSSKKLLLSDSGFYLCAWSVYGAAMNTEAFFGQGTRLTVV.

The CDR3 is CASSFSGNIETQYF. CDR3 DNA sequence: TGCGCCAGCAGCTTCAGTGGTAACATAGAGACCCAGTACTTC. J is TRBJ2-5 and V is TRBV5-1; D unclear. V was trimmed by 2 bases and J by 4 bases, leaving 12 bases between them. CDR3 length: 14 residues. Germline CDR1 SGHRS, CDR2 YFSETQ.

This rearrangement joins TRBV5-6 to TRBJ1-6; D unclear. Germline V CDR1 and CDR2: SGHDT, YYEEEE. V lost 4 bases to trimming and J lost 14 bases, with 13 bases between them. This CDR3 region has 12 residues. The CDR3: CASSRPPSALHF. CDR3 DNA sequence: TGTGCCAGCAGCCGTCCTCCCTCAGCCCTCCACTTT.

The chain's CDR3 is CASSYTPTSTDTQYF. As DNA, the CDR3 is TGCGCCAGCAGCTATACACCTACTAGCACAGATACGCAGTATTTT. This chain links TRBV5-1 with TRBJ2-3, with D hard to call. The CDR3 spans 15 residues. Germline V lookup: CDR1 SGHRS, CDR2 YFSETQ. Trimming stripped 3 bases from V and 0 bases from J, with 11 bases between.

V is TRBV6-6 and J is TRBJ2-1; 10 nucleotides match TRBD2. With V trimmed by 6 bases and J by 9 bases, 11 bases remained unmatched. The CDR3 has 15 residues. Germline assignment: CDR1 MNHNY and CDR2 SVGAGI (reference sequence). The CDR3, as DNA: TGTGCCAGCAGCTTAGCGGGAGGCCGGCGGGGTGAGCAGTTCTTC. Its protein product is CASSLAGGRRGEQFF.

The CDR3 loop reads CASSLTPGGGGNTIYF. The CDR3 nucleotides are TGTGCCAGCAGCCTAACACCAGGTGGAGGGGGAAACACCATATATTTT. The chain uses TRBV9 and TRBJ1-3; D is unclear. This CDR3 has 16 amino acids. The V end lost 4 bases, the J end lost 4 bases, and 18 bases lay between the germline ends. CDR1 and CDR2 from the germline V gene are SGDLS and YYNGEE.

The V gene is TRBV6-6, the J gene TRBJ2-1; TRBD2 might be the D (6 bases). Germline loops: CDR1 MNHNY, CDR2 SVGAGI (reference sequence). The CDR3 is made up of 13 amino acids. V shed 8 bases and J shed 4 bases, with 12 bases lying between them. In DNA form, the CDR3 reads TGTGCCAGCCGGGGGACTCGTTACAATGAGCAGTTCTTC. Protein sequence: CASRGTRYNEQFF.

CDR3: CARKGAGELFF. In DNA form, the CDR3 reads TGTGCCAGAAAAGGGGCCGGGGAGCTGTTTTTT. The chain links TRBV6-1 to TRBJ2-2; D is possibly TRBD1 (5 bases). This CDR3 spans 11 amino acids. Germline CDR1 and CDR2: MNHNS and SASEGT. V lost 9 bases, J lost 6 bases, and 8 bases lay in between.

This chain joins TRBV28 and TRBJ1-5; TRBD1 is a possible D gene (6 bases). Germline values: CDR1 MDHEN, CDR2 SYDVKM. Trimming left V 2 bases short and J 2 bases short, with 16 bases between. The CDR3 sequence is 17 residues long. This CDR3 reads CASSLDRWGAGNQPQHF. The CDR3 region has the DNA TGTGCCAGCAGTTTAGATCGTTGGGGGGCGGGCAATCAGCCCCAGCATTTT.

V usage is TRBV6-1 and J usage is TRBJ2-1; the D gene could be TRBD1 or TRBD2 (7 bases each). This CDR3 comprises 15 residues. Trimming took off 3 bases at V and 5 bases at J, with 14 bases between the two ends. Germline V CDR1 and CDR2: MNHNS, SASEGT. The CDR3 nucleotides read TGTGCCAGCAGTGAGGGGGGGACAGTGGACAATGAGCAGTTCTTC. Translating gives CASSEGGTVDNEQFF.

The chain combines TRBV7-2 with TRBJ1-5; D uncertain. The CDR3 has 15 amino acids. Trimming stripped 3 bases from V and 0 bases from J, with 9 bases between. Germline CDR1 SGHTA, CDR2 FQGNSA. The CDR3: CASSLGTSSNQPQHF. The CDR3 nucleotides are TGTGCCAGCAGCTTGGGCACCTCTAGCAATCAGCCCCAGCATTTT.

V gene TRBV30 combines with J gene TRBJ1-1; 7 bases match TRBD1. This CDR3 is built from 13 residues. The germline gives CDR1 GTSNPN, CDR2 SVGIG (reference sequence). Losses at the gene ends were 1 base for V and 1 base for J; bases not matched to a gene: 0. The CDR3 sequence is CAWSDRGNTEAFF. For the CDR3, the DNA is TGTGCCTGGAGTGACAGGGGGAACACTGAAGCTTTCTTT.

Here the CDR3 DNA reads TGTGCCTGGATGGGCAGCTCCTACAATGAGCAGTTCTTC. The encoded protein is CAWMGSSYNEQFF. The chain carries TRBV30 and TRBJ2-1; D is unclear. The germline CDR1 and CDR2 sequences are GTSNPN and SVGIG (reference sequence). The CDR3 extends over 13 amino acids. V gave up 4 bases and J gave up 0 bases, with 7 bases separating them.

This clone was detected only a few times. The rearrangement links TRBV7-3 to TRBJ2-2; 8 nucleotides agree with TRBD1. This CDR3 is 15 amino acids long. CDR1 and CDR2 from the germline V gene are SGHTA and FQGTGA. Trimming removed 6 bases from V and 2 bases from J; junction bases left unmatched: 5. The CDR3: CASRPTGGNTGELFF. For the CDR3, the DNA is TGTGCCAGCAGACCCACAGGGGGAAACACCGGGGAGCTGTTTTTT.

This chain connects TRBV6-5 to TRBJ2-3, with D maybe TRBD1 (5 bases). Germline loops: CDR1 MNHEY, CDR2 SVGAGI. V lost 1 base, J lost 3 bases, and 11 bases lay in between. The CDR3 spans 15 residues. CDR3 DNA: TGTGCCAGCAGTTACTATGGGGCAGAGACAGATACGCAGTATTTT. This encodes CASSYYGAETDTQYF.

The V and J genes are TRBV28 and TRBJ2-7; possible D gene TRBD2, 6 bases. The CDR3 runs 15 residues. Germline lookup yields CDR1 MDHEN and CDR2 SYDVKM. Trimming removed 7 bases at V and 6 bases at J, with 22 bases between. CDR3: CASMKGGSWSPEQYF. In DNA form, the CDR3 reads TGTGCCAGCATGAAAGGAGGGAGTTGGTCCCCCGAGCAGTACTTC.

The V gene is TRBV9, the J gene TRBJ1-2; no clear D. V lost 0 bases, J lost 8 bases, and 17 bases lay in between. The length of the CDR3 is 15 residues. The germline gives CDR1 SGDLS, CDR2 YYNGEE. CDR3 DNA: TGTGCCAGCAGCGTAGGGTTGAGGGAGTCTGGAGGCTACACCTTC. Its translation is CASSVGLRESGGYTF.

The J gene is TRBJ2-3, the V gene TRBV5-6, with TRBD2 identical over 8 bases. The CDR3 covers 14 residues. CDR1 is SGHDT, CDR2 YYEEEE, per germline. The trim removed 1 base at V and 7 bases at J, leaving 5 bases unmatched. CDR3 coding DNA: TGTGCCAGCAGCTTGAGCGGGAGTCCATATACGCAGTATTTT. Amino acids: CASSLSGSPYTQYF.

The J gene is TRBJ2-2, the V gene TRBV19; 7 bases line up with TRBD2. Per germline, CDR1 LNHDA and CDR2 SQIVND (reference sequence). Trimming removed 6 bases from V and 7 bases from J; junction bases left unmatched: 8. This CDR3 comprises 14 residues. CDR3 sequence: CASRKDGGSGELFF. DNA of the CDR3: TGTGCCAGTAGGAAGGATGGCGGGAGCGGGGAGCTGTTTTTT.

The chain links TRBV19 to TRBJ2-5, with a possible D match to TRBD2 (6 bases). The last part of the DNA fits TRBJ2-7 better; the J call may be wrong. In germline, CDR1 is LNHDA, CDR2 SQIVND (reference sequence). This CDR3 is 14 amino acids long. CDR3: CASSMGTGRYEQYF. Written as DNA, the CDR3 is TGTGCCAGTAGTATGGGGACTGGGAGGTACGAGCAGTACTTC.

The chain is built from TRBV7-8 and TRBJ2-1; TRBD1 or TRBD2 may be the D gene (5 bases each). Germline V gene data show CDR1 as SGHVS and CDR2 as FQNEAQ. The CDR3 is 17 amino acids. V was cut by 5 bases and J by 4 bases, with 21 bases left in between. The CDR3 coding sequence is TGTGCCAGCAGCGCCCGGACGGGAAACAGGTTATACAATGAGCAGTTCTTC. Amino acid sequence: CASSARTGNRLYNEQFF.